One T cell receptor (beta chain) is described in this entry. The data were taken from a study of CD8+CD57+ T cells in acquired aplastic anemia. Template material for TCR beta VDJ and CDR3 profiling consisted of genomic DNA. TCRdb re-analysed the reads in MiXCR, keeping a single row per CDR3 protein. The sample shows hundreds of thousands of distinct CDR3 sequences, around 30% of them seen only once. V was pared by 4 bases and J by 1 base, with 14 bases between. There are 16 residues in the CDR3. Whoever was chosen for sequencing had shown CD8+CD57+ cell expansion by flow cytometry. The sequenced material came from sorted CD4+, CD8+, or CD8+CD57+ T cells (not recorded which) from PBMCs. This TCR derives from a human donor with aplastic anemia. The V call is TRBV12-3 or TRBV12-4, the J call TRBJ1-5, with D hard to call. In DNA, the CDR3 is TGTGCCAGCAGTTACGTAAGGAGTGGGAGCAATCAGCCCCAGCATTTT. It codes for CASSYVRSGSNQPQHF.